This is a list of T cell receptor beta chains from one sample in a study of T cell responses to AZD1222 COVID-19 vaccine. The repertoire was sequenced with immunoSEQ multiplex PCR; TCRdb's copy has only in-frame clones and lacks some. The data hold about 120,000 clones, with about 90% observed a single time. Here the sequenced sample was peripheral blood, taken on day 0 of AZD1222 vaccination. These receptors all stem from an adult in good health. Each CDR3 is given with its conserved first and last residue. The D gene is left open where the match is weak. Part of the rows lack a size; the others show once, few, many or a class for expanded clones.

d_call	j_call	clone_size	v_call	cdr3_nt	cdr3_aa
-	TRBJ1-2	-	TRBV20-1	TGCAGTGCTAGGCGGGGGAGAGGCTACACCTTC	CSARRGRGYTF
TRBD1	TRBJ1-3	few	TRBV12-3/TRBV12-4	TGTGCCACCAGACAGGGAGTTGGGAACACCATATATTTT	CATRQGVGNTIYF
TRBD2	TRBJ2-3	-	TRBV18	TGTGCCAGCTCACCCCTCGGGGCGGGAGGGACGACTACGCAGTATTTT	CASSPLGAGGTTTQYF
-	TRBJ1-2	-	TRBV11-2	TGTGCCAGCAGCTTAAGGAGTTCAGGGGTTCTCTATGGCTACACCTTC	CASSLRSSGVLYGYTF
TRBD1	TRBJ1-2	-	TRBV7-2	TGTGCCAGCAGCTTAATAGGGACAGGGGCTTACAACTATGGCTACACCTTC	CASSLIGTGAYNYGYTF
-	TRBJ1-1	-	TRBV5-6	TGTGCCAGCAGCTTGGAGGATCTCCCGAAGGCTTTCTTT	CASSLEDLPKAFF
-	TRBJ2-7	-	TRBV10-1	TGCGCCAGCAGTCCCGGGACGGGGAAACTCGACGAGCAGTACTTC	CASSPGTGKLDEQYF
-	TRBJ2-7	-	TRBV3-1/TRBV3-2	TGTGCCAGCAGCCAAGATACAGGGGGGACTATACTCTACGAGCAGTACTTC	CASSQDTGGTILYEQYF
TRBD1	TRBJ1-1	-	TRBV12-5	TGTGCTAGTGGACCGGACAGGGGAGCTTTCTTT	CASGPDRGAFF
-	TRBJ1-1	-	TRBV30	TGTGCCTGGAGTGTATCCGGCATGAACACTGAAGCTTTCTTT	CAWSVSGMNTEAFF
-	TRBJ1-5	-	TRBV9	TGTGCCAGCAGCGTAGCTCCAACCGCGAAGGGGCCCCAGCATTTT	CASSVAPTAKGPQHF
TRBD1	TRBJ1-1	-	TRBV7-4	TGTGCCAGCAGCATCAAAGACAGGGACCTCACTGAAGCTTTCTTT	CASSIKDRDLTEAFF
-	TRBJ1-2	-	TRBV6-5	TGTGCCGTAAAGGAACGTTACTATGGCTACACCTTC	CAVKERYYGYTF
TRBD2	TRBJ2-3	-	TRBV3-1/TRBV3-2	TGTGCCAGCAGCCAAGGGGAGACTAGCCCATCGCAGTATTTT	CASSQGETSPSQYF
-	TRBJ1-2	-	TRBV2	TGTGCCAGCAGTGGTCGAGCAAACGGCGGCTACACCTTC	CASSGRANGGYTF
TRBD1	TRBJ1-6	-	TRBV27	TGTGCCAGCAGTTTACAAATTGGACAGGGTAGGAATTCACCCCTCCACTTT	CASSLQIGQGRNSPLHF
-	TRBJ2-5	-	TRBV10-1	TGCGCCAGCAGTGACGGGGCAGCGCAAGAGACCCAGTACTTC	CASSDGAAQETQYF
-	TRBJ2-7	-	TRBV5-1	TGCGCCAGCAGCTTGGACCAAGGGGGGTGGCCCTACGAGCAGTACTTC	CASSLDQGGWPYEQYF
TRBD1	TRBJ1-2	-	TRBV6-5	TGTGCCAGCAGTTACTCGCCAGGGGGAATCTATGGCTACACCTTC	CASSYSPGGIYGYTF
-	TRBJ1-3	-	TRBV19	TGTGCCAGTGCTTCGGGTTCTGGAAACACCATATATTTT	CASASGSGNTIYF
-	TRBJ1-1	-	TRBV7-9	TGTGCCAGCAGCCCCCGGGACGCCGGAAGGAACACTGAAGCTTTCTTT	CASSPRDAGRNTEAFF
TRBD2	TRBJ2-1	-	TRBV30	TGTGCCTGGAAGACCCCGGGCGGGAGCTCCTACAATGAGCAGTTCTTC	CAWKTPGGSSYNEQFF
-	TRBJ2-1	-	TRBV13	TGTGCCAGCAGCTTAGGGGCAGGGTCATGGAATGAGCAGTTCTTC	CASSLGAGSWNEQFF
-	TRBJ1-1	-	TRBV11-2	TGTGCCAGCAGCTTAGCCGTGGCAGGACCTGAAGCTTTCTTT	CASSLAVAGPEAFF
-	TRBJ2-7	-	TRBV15	TGTGCCACCAGCAGAGATGAGGCCTACGAGCAGTACTTC	CATSRDEAYEQYF
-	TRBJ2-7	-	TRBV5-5	TGTGCCAGCAGCTCGCCGGTAGGGGGAAACTACGAGCAGTACTTC	CASSSPVGGNYEQYF
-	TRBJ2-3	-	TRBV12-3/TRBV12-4	TGTGCCAGCAGTTTTGGGCCAGATACGCAGTATTTT	CASSFGPDTQYF